The next 15 T cell receptor beta chains were all read from a single sample in a study of identical twins. One entry per CDR3 protein results from TCRdb running MiXCR on the 5' RACE reads. The profile shows fewer than 650,000 distinct CDR3 sequences, roughly 6.6% of them singletons. This sample was shared with a second study, whose subject was yellow fever vaccine responses in identical twins.

The sequenced sample consisted of PBMCs. These receptors came from a woman aged 18-30 years in good health.

At least ten counts were recorded for this clonotype. Here the CDR3 reads CATSDLDRGIYGELFF. The CDR3 DNA follows: TGTGCCACCAGTGATTTGGACAGGGGAATATACGGGGAGCTGTTTTTT. The gene calls are TRBV24-1 and TRBJ2-2; 8 nucleotides agree with TRBD1. Germline V CDR1 and CDR2: KGHDR, SFDVKD. With 0 bases clipped from V and 7 bases from J, the junction kept 6 bases outside the gene matches. CDR3 length: 16 amino acids.

The chain has TRBV7-9 and TRBJ1-6, with 9 bases fitting TRBD1. V trimming: 5 bases; J trimming: 9 bases; junction bases outside the gene matches: 8. CDR1 and CDR2 (germline): SEHNR, FQNEAQ (reference sequence). CDR3 length: 15 amino acids. The CDR3 coding sequence is TGTGCCAGCAGCCAGGCGGACAGGGGAGGTTCACCCCTCCACTTT. Its translation is CASSQADRGGSPLHF. Filled out from reference TRBV7-9 and TRBJ1-6, the complete variable domain reads DTGVSQNPRHKITKRGQNVTFRCDPISEHNRLYWYRQTLGQGPEFLTYFQNEAQLEKSRLLSDRFSAERPKGSFSTLEIQRTEQGDSAMYLCASSQADRGGSPLHFGNGTRLTVT.

The table lists this clonotype with a few counts. The V and J genes are TRBV10-3 and TRBJ1-2, with 7 bases identical to TRBD1. V lost 0 bases and J lost 4; bases outside the gene matches: 8. The CDR3 runs 16 residues. The germline V gene has CDR1 ENHRY and CDR2 SYGVKD. CDR3 amino acids: CAISESLDRTFYGYTF. The CDR3 bases are TGTGCCATCAGTGAGTCGCTGGACAGGACATTCTATGGCTACACCTTC.

The chain couples TRBV7-6 to TRBJ2-4; either TRBD1 or TRBD2 may supply D (6 bases each). CDR3 size: 13 residues. The V gene lost 4 bases and the J gene lost 10 bases, with 14 bases spanning the gap. Per the germline V gene, CDR1 is SGHVS and CDR2 is FNYEAQ. The CDR3 reads CASSSGGQWIQYF. In DNA form, the CDR3 reads TGTGCCAGCAGCTCCGGGGGCCAGTGGATTCAGTACTTC. The full variable domain, in which reference TRBV7-6 and TRBJ2-4 provide the parts outside the CDR3, is GAGVSQSPRYKVTKRGQDVALRCDPISGHVSLYWYRQALGQGPEFLTYFNYEAQQDKSGLPNDRFSAERPEGSISTLTIQRTEQRDSAMYRCASSSGGQWIQYFGAGTRLSVL.

The rearrangement uses TRBV28 and TRBJ2-2, with TRBD1 matching 8 bases. The CDR3 covers 16 residues. Germline CDR1 MDHEN, CDR2 SYDVKM. V was clipped by 3 bases and J by 5 bases; unmatched bases: 8. CDR3 nucleotide sequence: TGTGCCAGCAGTTTCCCTGACAGGGGTGGGACCGGGGAGCTGTTTTTT. It encodes CASSFPDRGGTGELFF. Together with reference TRBV28 and TRBJ2-2, the CDR3 gives the full variable domain: DVKVTQSSRYLVKRTGEKVFLECVQDMDHENMFWYRQDPGLGLRLIYFSYDVKMKEKGDIPEGYSVSREKKERFSLILESASTNQTSMYLCASSFPDRGGTGELFFGEGSRLTVL.

At least ten counts were recorded for this clonotype. J is TRBJ2-1 and V is TRBV15, with unresolved D. V gave up 0 bases and J gave up 0 bases, with 12 bases separating them. The germline CDR1 and CDR2 sequences are LNHNV and YYDKDF (reference sequence). This CDR3 is built from 17 residues. The CDR3 region has the DNA TGTGCCACCAGCAGAGATCTAGGCGAAAGCTCCTACAATGAGCAGTTCTTC. It is translated as CATSRDLGESSYNEQFF.

There are a few counts of this clonotype. The chain is built from TRBV7-3 and TRBJ2-3; D unresolved. The germline V and J ends were trimmed by 4 bases and 5 bases, with 10 bases remaining between them. The germline CDR1 and CDR2 sequences are SGHTA and FQGTGA. The CDR3 totals 13 residues. The DNA for the CDR3 is TGTGCCAGCAGCTCCCAACCGGGAGATACGCAGTATTTT. It yields the protein CASSSQPGDTQYF.

The CDR3: CASSERTQSASGYTF. The CDR3 DNA reads as TGTGCCAGCAGTGAACGCACACAGTCGGCATCGGGCTACACCTTC. The chain uses TRBV6-1 and TRBJ1-2; no firm D call. Trimming took 2 bases from V and 8 from J, leaving 18 bases between them. Germline-derived CDR1 and CDR2 are MNHNS and SASEGT. The CDR3 has 15 amino acids.

The chain links TRBV29-1 to TRBJ1-1; 8 bases are shared with TRBD1. This CDR3 has 18 residues. V lost 6 bases and J lost 1; bases outside the gene matches: 19. The germline CDR1 and CDR2 sequences are SQVTM and ANQGSEA. CDR3 nucleotide sequence: TGCAGCGTCCCATTGGAGACAGGGGTCCGTTTACGGAACACTGAAGCTTTCTTT. The encoded protein is CSVPLETGVRLRNTEAFF.

V usage is TRBV28 and J usage is TRBJ1-1; TRBD1 agrees at 7 bases. Germline-derived CDR1 and CDR2 are MDHEN and SYDVKM. After removal of 5 bases from V and 5 bases from J, the junction contained 5 bases not matched to a gene. This CDR3 is 13 amino acids long. The CDR3 region is CASSKGARTEAFF. The DNA of the CDR3 is TGTGCCAGCAGTAAGGGGGCGCGGACTGAAGCTTTCTTT.

This clonotype was observed many times. This rearrangement joins TRBV12-3 or TRBV12-4 to TRBJ1-1, with D possibly matching TRBD1 (5 bases). V was shortened by 5 bases and J by 4 bases, with 17 bases between the two germline ends. The CDR3 contains 15 residues. This CDR3 reads CASSQLRVGGTEAFF. Written as DNA, the CDR3 is TGTGCCAGCAGTCAGCTCCGGGTCGGGGGCACTGAAGCTTTCTTT.

This clonotype was seen more than once but under ten times. The chain uses TRBV28 and TRBJ2-7; no clear D. Germline CDR1 reads MDHEN; CDR2 reads SYDVKM. CDR3 length: 13 residues. Trimming removed 9 bases at V and 6 bases at J, with 18 bases between. In nucleotides, the CDR3 is TGTGCCAGTAACACGCTGGGCCTTGGCGAGCAGTACTTC. Translated, it gives CASNTLGLGEQYF.

The chain employs TRBV11-3 and TRBJ2-7; tentative D call: TRBD2 (5 bases). The germline V gene has CDR1 SGHNT and CDR2 YENEEA. Trimming pared 3 bases from V and 6 bases from J, leaving 9 bases between. The CDR3 runs to 12 residues. The CDR3 spells CASSLGSREQYF. As DNA, the CDR3 is TGTGCCAGCAGCTTGGGGAGCCGCGAGCAGTACTTC. The variable domain in full, with the rest retrieved from reference TRBV11-3 and TRBJ2-7, is EAGVVQSPRYKIIEKKQPVAFWCNPISGHNTLYWYLQNLGQGPELLIRYENEEAVDDSQLPKDRFSAERLKGVDSTLKIQPAELGDSAVYLCASSLGSREQYFGPGTRLTVT.

This clonotype has ten or more counts. J is TRBJ2-2 and V is TRBV3-1; tentatively, D is TRBD2 (6 bases). The CDR3 contains 15 residues. Trimming took off 1 base at V and 4 bases at J, with 10 bases between the two ends. Germline CDR1 and CDR2: LGHDT and YNNKEL (reference sequence). This CDR3 reads CASSQGLVSTGELFF. CDR3 sequence (DNA): TGTGCCAGCAGCCAAGGACTAGTTTCCACCGGGGAGCTGTTTTTT.

This sequence joins TRBV6-1 and TRBJ1-1; 8 nucleotides agree with TRBD1. This CDR3 contains 14 residues. Trimming at V came to 6 bases and at J to 7 bases, leaving 10 bases not matched to a gene. Germline CDR1 MNHNS, CDR2 SASEGT. The DNA for the CDR3 is TGTGCCAGCAGCCGGGACAGGTCATATGGTGAAGCTTTCTTT. This codes for CASSRDRSYGEAFF.